This T cell receptor (beta chain) emerged from a study of T cell changes during pregnancy in multiple sclerosis. The CDR3 is 18 residues long. Trimming took off 2 bases at V and 5 bases at J, with 22 bases between the two ends. CDR1 and CDR2 (germline): SGHNT, YENEEA. Clones were sequenced by immunoSEQ multiplex PCR, and TCRdb holds only the in-frame ones, with some missing. The sample gives about 40,000 clones, around nine tenths of which show up once; 7.8% is in the top ten. V gene TRBV11-3 combines with J gene TRBJ2-1; D remains ambiguous. This clonotype was obtained from a female donor with multiple sclerosis, enrolled in a pregnancy study. The sample was CD8+ T cells from peripheral blood mononuclear cells, taken before pregnancy. CDR3 coding DNA: TGTGCCAGCAGCTTAACTGGTCTGGGCGACCCGCCCCACAATGAGCAGTTCTTC. It specifies CASSLTGLGDPPHNEQFF.